What follows describes a single T cell receptor (beta chain). Only CD45RO-negative cells positively selected for CCR7 counted as naive CD8 cells, so terminally differentiated effector memory CD45RA+ cells were excluded. The data stem from a study of shared clonotypes between healthy human individuals. Sequencing was performed with immunoSEQ multiplex PCR; in TCRdb, only in-frame clones are kept and a portion is missing. The sample shows over 2 million clones, approximately 94% of them seen only once. The trim removed 5 bases at V and 0 bases at J, leaving 5 bases unmatched. The CDR3 has 15 residues. Germline V gene data show CDR1 as PRHDT and CDR2 as FYEKMQ (reference sequence).

Specimen: naive CD8+ T cells sorted from blood. The rearrangement joins TRBV13 to TRBJ2-7, with TRBD2 matching over 9 bases. The sequence derives from a man between 18 and 35 years old in good health. The CDR3 here is CASSPPSGNSYEQYF. CDR3 in DNA: TGTGCCAGCAGCCCCCCTAGCGGGAACTCCTACGAGCAGTACTTC. The full variable domain, in which reference TRBV13 and TRBJ2-7 provide the parts outside the CDR3, is AAGVIQSPRHLIKEKRETATLKCYPIPRHDTVYWYQQGPGQDPQFLISFYEKMQSDKGSIPDRFSAQQFSDYHSELNMSSLELGDSALYFCASSPPSGNSYEQYFGPGTRLTVT.